This record looks at one TCR beta chain sequence and its context. The antigen is not known. The sample belongs to a study of T cells in localized non-small cell lung cancer. Trimming pared 5 bases from V and 7 bases from J, leaving 9 bases between. Germline V CDR1 and CDR2: DFQATT, SNEGSKA (reference sequence). The CDR3 has 10 residues. Some clones are missing from TCRdb's copy, which holds only in-frame ones; the method was immunoSEQ multiplex PCR. The repertoire holds some 27,000 clones, with 88% as singletons. Points from the study as a whole: Density of T cells in blood, when higher, went with longer overall survival. The highest T cell clonality was in uninvolved adjacent lung, above tumor. Turning up in adjacent lung were a median roughly 62 of the top 100 tumor clones.

This material consisted of peripheral blood, taken before any cancer treatment. This sequence joins TRBV20-1 and TRBJ2-7; D perhaps matches TRBD2 (6 bases). This sequence originates from an older female donor with stage III squamous cell lung carcinoma. The chain's CDR3 is CSAFLAEQYF. For the CDR3, the DNA is TGCAGTGCTTTTCTAGCGGAGCAGTACTTC.